This T cell receptor beta chain is from a study of graft-versus-host responses after intestinal transplantation. Study-wide background: In this cohort, recipients had multivisceral, liver-intestinal, or isolated intestinal transplants.

TCRdb keeps only in-frame clones here, not all; method: immunoSEQ multiplex PCR. Of over 45,000 clones detected, approximately 94% appear once; the ten largest clones hold about 0.4%. Details on this clone: The antigen remains undetermined.

Germline CDR1 is DFQATT and CDR2 is SNEGSKA (reference sequence). The CDR3 is 11 amino acids. V lost 5 bases to trimming and J lost 3 bases, with 7 bases between them. The sample in question was unstimulated CD4+ T cells sorted from spleen or lymph node cells, obtained before transplant. The chain is built from TRBV20-1 and TRBJ2-5; D is undetermined. The sequence was obtained from a human donor who was the organ donor for an intestinal transplant. CDR3 sequence: CSAVAKETQYF. In DNA, the CDR3 is TGCAGTGCTGTGGCTAAAGAGACCCAGTACTTC.